This T cell receptor beta chain comes out of a study of cytomegalovirus exposure and HLA in healthy donors. With 60 Vbeta and 13 Jbeta primers, the PCR was carried out. TCRdb's table, derived via immunoSEQ multiplex PCR, lists solely in-frame clones and lacks some. The data contain 100,000 or so clones, approximately 80% of them singletons. This CDR3 spans 16 amino acids. Germline V lookup: CDR1 SGHNT, CDR2 YYREEE (reference sequence). V was clipped by 3 bases and J by 4 bases, with 16 bases between them. This clone was counted once. The V gene is TRBV5-4, the J gene TRBJ2-2; maybe TRBD1 (6 bases). The sequence came from a female donor in good health and CMV-seronegative. The material sequenced was PBMCs. CDR3 in DNA: TGTGCCAGCAGCTACGGACAGAGTTTTAGCACCGGGGAGCTGTTTTTT. Residues: CASSYGQSFSTGELFF. The full variable domain, its missing parts supplied by reference TRBV5-4 and TRBJ2-2, is ETGVTQSPTHLIKTRGQQVTLRCSSQSGHNTVSWYQQALGQGPQFIFQYYREEENGRGNFPPRFSGLQFPNYSSELNVNALELDDSALYLCASSYGQSFSTGELFFGEGSRLTVL.